A single sample is the source of the 18 T cell receptor beta chains below, sequenced in a study of identical twins. MiXCR, applied by TCRdb to the 5' RACE reads, yields one record per CDR3 protein. Counted here are approximately 210,000 distinct CDR3 sequences, around 10% occurring once; the ten biggest clones make up roughly 5%. Sequencing was performed on memory (CD45RO+) T cells sorted from blood. These receptors originate from a woman aged 18-29 years in good health.

This clonotype was observed many times. The CDR3, as DNA: TGTGCCAGCAGCCAAGGGGGCCAGTTTAATTCACCCCTCCACTTT. Protein product: CASSQGGQFNSPLHF. The chain has TRBV4-2 and TRBJ1-6; D may be TRBD1 (5 bases). Trimming stripped 1 base from V and 6 bases from J, with 10 bases between. CDR1 is LGHNA, CDR2 YNFKEQ, per germline. The CDR3 sequence is 15 residues long.

This chain links TRBV20-1 with TRBJ2-6; D gene uncertain. Trimming shortened V by 3 bases and J by 1 base, and 16 bases separated the two germline ends. CDR3 size: 17 residues. Germline V CDR1 and CDR2: DFQATT, SNEGSKA (reference sequence). CDR3 loop: CSASRRSPHSGANVLTF. The CDR3 DNA is TGCAGTGCTAGCAGGCGAAGTCCGCATTCTGGGGCCAACGTCCTGACTTTC.

This clonotype has ten or more counts. J is TRBJ2-1 and V is TRBV12-3 or TRBV12-4; the match to TRBD1 covers 9 bases. J was trimmed by 7 bases and V by 4 bases; bases with no gene match: 2. The CDR3 has 13 amino acids. The CDR3 here is CASSSGQGNEQFF. CDR3 nucleotides: TGTGCCAGCAGTTCCGGACAGGGGAATGAGCAGTTCTTC.

The table lists this clonotype with a few counts. The chain uses TRBV7-2 and TRBJ1-4; TRBD1 matches at 7 bases. The germline V gene encodes CDR1 SGHTA and CDR2 FQGNSA. The ends lost 5 bases at V and 8 bases at J; junction bases unmatched: 14. The CDR3 totals 16 residues. This CDR3 is CASSPQQGLGSEKLFF. As DNA, the CDR3 is TGTGCCAGCAGCCCGCAACAGGGGTTAGGGTCCGAAAAACTGTTTTTT.

V is TRBV24-1 and J is TRBJ1-5; D is unclear. The CDR3 totals 13 residues. V was pared by 9 bases and J by 0 bases, with 8 bases between. CDR1 and CDR2 (germline): KGHDR, SFDVKD. CDR3 nucleotide sequence: TGTGCCACCGCCGGAGATAGCAATCAGCCCCAGCATTTT. Translating gives CATAGDSNQPQHF.

The J gene is TRBJ2-4, the V gene TRBV20-1, with 8 nucleotides matching TRBD1. The germline gives CDR1 DFQATT, CDR2 SNEGSKA (reference sequence). V dropped 3 bases and J dropped 6; count of bases not matched to a gene: 4. The CDR3 extends over 13 amino acids. The CDR3 bases are TGCAGTGCTAGCACCGGGACAGGAAACATTCAGTACTTC. This sequence encodes CSASTGTGNIQYF.

CDR3 loop: CASSREGAINSNQPQHF. The CDR3 DNA is TGTGCCAGCAGTAGAGAGGGGGCGATTAATAGCAATCAGCCCCAGCATTTT. The chain carries TRBV6-1 and TRBJ1-5, with 7 bases matching TRBD1. The trim removed 5 bases at V and 0 bases at J, leaving 10 bases unmatched. CDR1 is MNHNS and CDR2 is SASEGT in the germline V gene. This CDR3 has 17 residues.

This clonotype was observed at least ten times. The chain carries TRBV12-3 or TRBV12-4 and TRBJ2-2; a possible D gene is TRBD1 (5 bases). This CDR3 has 13 residues. V lost 5 bases and J 2 bases, leaving 6 bases between the germline ends. CDR3 amino acids: CASSGQNTGELFF. The CDR3 DNA reads as TGTGCCAGCAGTGGACAAAACACCGGGGAGCTGTTTTTT.

V is TRBV5-5 and J is TRBJ1-4, with D tentatively TRBD1 (5 bases). Between the trimmed V and J ends, which lost 4 bases and 10 bases, there was a span of 17 bases. The germline gives CDR1 SGHKS, CDR2 YYEKEE (reference sequence). The CDR3 is made up of 14 amino acids. CDR3 sequence reads: CASSQGGARGKLFF. The CDR3 bases are TGTGCCAGCAGCCAGGGAGGGGCGAGGGGAAAACTGTTTTTT.

This clonotype has a handful of counts. The rearrangement uses TRBV11-2 and TRBJ2-7, with 8 bases fitting TRBD1. Germline CDR1 reads SGHAT; CDR2 reads FQNNGV. V shed 0 bases and J 6 bases; nucleotides not matched to a gene: 4. The CDR3 sequence is 14 residues long. The CDR3 sequence: CASSLDMTGAEQYF. CDR3 in DNA: TGTGCCAGCAGCTTAGATATGACAGGGGCCGAGCAGTACTTC.

This clonotype was found a few times. The genes are TRBV19 and TRBJ2-3, with 7 bases that match TRBD2. The CDR3 has 14 residues. After removal of 3 bases from V and 5 bases from J, the junction contained 5 bases not matched to a gene. Per germline, CDR1 LNHDA and CDR2 SQIVND (reference sequence). The CDR3 DNA reads TGTGCCAGTAGTATCAGCGGGACGGGAGATACGCAGTATTTT. Its translation is CASSISGTGDTQYF.

This clonotype was recorded many times. The chain recombines TRBV5-1 with TRBJ1-1, with D possibly matching TRBD1 (5 bases). Between the trimmed V and J ends, which lost 5 bases and 2 bases, there was a span of 10 bases. Germline V lookup: CDR1 SGHRS, CDR2 YFSETQ. The CDR3 spans 13 residues. CDR3 nucleotides: TGCGCCAGCAGATCCGGACAAAACACTGAAGCTTTCTTT. Its translation: CASRSGQNTEAFF.

This clonotype was detected ten times or more. The chain combines TRBV7-8 with TRBJ1-2; D is ambiguous. The CDR3 runs to 16 residues. Trimming took 5 bases from V and 5 from J, leaving 21 bases between them. The germline gives CDR1 SGHVS, CDR2 FQNEAQ. The CDR3 DNA reads as TGTGCCAGCAGCCCCTCTCCGGACCAGGCGCTTTATGGCTACACCTTC. It codes for CASSPSPDQALYGYTF.

This clonotype was observed a few times. The V and J genes are TRBV20-1 and TRBJ1-1, with D maybe TRBD1 (5 bases). Between the trimmed V and J ends, which lost 3 bases and 2 bases, there was a span of 10 bases. The CDR3 is made up of 13 amino acids. The germline V gene encodes CDR1 DFQATT and CDR2 SNEGSKA (reference sequence). CDR3 DNA sequence: TGCAGTGCTAGGGGGACTTTTAACACTGAAGCTTTCTTT. The encoded protein is CSARGTFNTEAFF.

The chain carries TRBV5-5 and TRBJ2-7; the match to TRBD2 covers 9 bases. The CDR3 sequence is 14 residues long. The J segment lost 4 bases and the V segment lost 7 bases, leaving 9 bases of the junction unmatched. Germline V gene sequence: CDR1 SGHKS, CDR2 YYEKEE (reference sequence). The CDR3 loop is CASGALAGGYEQYF. In DNA, the CDR3 is TGTGCCAGCGGGGCTCTCGCGGGAGGGTACGAGCAGTACTTC.

This clonotype was seen repeatedly, ten times or more. V usage is TRBV4-3 and J usage is TRBJ2-1; weak D call: TRBD1 (8 bases). V was clipped by 4 bases and J by 9 bases, with 19 bases between them. This CDR3 spans 15 amino acids. Germline V gene sequence: CDR1 LGHNA, CDR2 YSLEER. The CDR3 region is CASSLQGGEVGEQFF. Here the CDR3 DNA reads TGCGCCAGCAGCCTACAGGGGGGGGAAGTAGGTGAGCAGTTCTTC.

The chain links TRBV6-2 or TRBV6-3 to TRBJ1-1; weak D call: TRBD1 (5 bases). Germline-derived CDR1 and CDR2 are MNHEY and SVGEGT. With 7 bases removed from V and 5 bases from J, the gap between germline ends came to 14 bases. CDR3 length: 13 amino acids. CDR3: CASTLWGETEAFF. The DNA of the CDR3 is TGTGCCAGCACTCTCTGGGGGGAAACTGAAGCTTTCTTT.

The table lists this clonotype with a few counts. The chain uses TRBV5-5 and TRBJ1-5, with D possibly matching TRBD1 (5 bases). V was trimmed by 1 base and J by 6 bases, leaving 17 bases between them. From germline, CDR1 is SGHKS and CDR2 YYEKEE (reference sequence). This CDR3 is 16 amino acids long. The CDR3 region has the DNA TGTGCCAGCAGCTTGTTCCTAGACCCCCAGGGTCAGCCCCAGCATTTT. This sequence encodes CASSLFLDPQGQPQHF.